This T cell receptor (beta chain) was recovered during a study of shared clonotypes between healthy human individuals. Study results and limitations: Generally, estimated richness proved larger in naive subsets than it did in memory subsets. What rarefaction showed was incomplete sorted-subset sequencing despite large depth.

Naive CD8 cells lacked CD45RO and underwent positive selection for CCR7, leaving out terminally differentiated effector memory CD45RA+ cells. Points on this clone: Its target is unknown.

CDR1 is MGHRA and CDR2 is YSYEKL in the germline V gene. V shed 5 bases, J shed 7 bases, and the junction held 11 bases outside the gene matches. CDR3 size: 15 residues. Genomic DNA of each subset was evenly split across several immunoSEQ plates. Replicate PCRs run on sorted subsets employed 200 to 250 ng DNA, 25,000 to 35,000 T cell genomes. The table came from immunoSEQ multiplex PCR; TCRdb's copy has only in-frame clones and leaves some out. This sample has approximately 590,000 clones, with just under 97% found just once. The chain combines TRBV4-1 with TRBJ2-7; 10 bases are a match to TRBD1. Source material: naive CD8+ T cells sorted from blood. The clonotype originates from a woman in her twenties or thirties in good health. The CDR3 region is CASSKSGTGAFEQYF. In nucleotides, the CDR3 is TGCGCCAGCAGCAAAAGCGGGACAGGGGCCTTTGAGCAGTACTTC.